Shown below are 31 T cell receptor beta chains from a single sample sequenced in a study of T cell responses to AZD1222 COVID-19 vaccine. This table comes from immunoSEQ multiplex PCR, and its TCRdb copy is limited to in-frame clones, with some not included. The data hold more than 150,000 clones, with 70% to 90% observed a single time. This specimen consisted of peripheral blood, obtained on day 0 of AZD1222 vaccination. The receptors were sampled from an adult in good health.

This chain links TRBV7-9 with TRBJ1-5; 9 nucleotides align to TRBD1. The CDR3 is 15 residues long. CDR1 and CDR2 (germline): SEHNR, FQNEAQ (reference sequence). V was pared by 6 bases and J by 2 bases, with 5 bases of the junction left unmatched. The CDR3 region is CASSNRGPGNQPQHF. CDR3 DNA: TGTGCCAGCAGTAACAGGGGGCCCGGCAATCAGCCCCAGCATTTT.

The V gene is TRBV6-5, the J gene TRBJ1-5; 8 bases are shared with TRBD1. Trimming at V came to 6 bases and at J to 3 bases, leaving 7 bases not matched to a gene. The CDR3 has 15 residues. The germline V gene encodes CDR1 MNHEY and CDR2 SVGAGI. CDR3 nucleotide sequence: TGTGCCAGCAGGATAGGACAGGGATACAATCAGCCCCAGCATTTT. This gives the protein CASRIGQGYNQPQHF.

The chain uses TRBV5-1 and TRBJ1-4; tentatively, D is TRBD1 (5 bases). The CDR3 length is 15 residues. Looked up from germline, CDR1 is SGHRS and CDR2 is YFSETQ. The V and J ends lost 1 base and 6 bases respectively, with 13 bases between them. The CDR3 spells CASSLFGGSDEKLFF. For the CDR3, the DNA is TGCGCCAGCAGCTTGTTTGGGGGTAGCGATGAAAAACTGTTTTTT.

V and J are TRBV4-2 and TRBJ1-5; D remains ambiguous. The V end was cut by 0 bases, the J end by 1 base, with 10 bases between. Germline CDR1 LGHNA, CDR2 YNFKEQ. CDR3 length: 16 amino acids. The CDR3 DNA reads TGTGCCAGCAGCCAAGAGGTCTATCTAAGCAATCAGCCCCAGCATTTT. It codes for CASSQEVYLSNQPQHF.

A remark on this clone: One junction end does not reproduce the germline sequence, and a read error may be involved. CDR3 sequence reads: CATSDGFGTVTLF. CDR3 nucleotide sequence: TGTGCCACCAGTGATGGGTTTGGGACAGTCACTCTCTTC. The rearrangement joins TRBV24-1 to TRBJ1-2; 7 bases line up with TRBD1. The germline V gene encodes CDR1 KGHDR and CDR2 SFDVKD. There are 13 residues in the CDR3.

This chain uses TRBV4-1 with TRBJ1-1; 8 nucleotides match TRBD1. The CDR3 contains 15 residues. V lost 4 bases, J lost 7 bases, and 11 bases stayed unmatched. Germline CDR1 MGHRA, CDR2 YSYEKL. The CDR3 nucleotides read TGCGCCAGCAGCCCCCAGACAGGGGCGGGGAGTGAAGCTTTCTTT. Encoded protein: CASSPQTGAGSEAFF.

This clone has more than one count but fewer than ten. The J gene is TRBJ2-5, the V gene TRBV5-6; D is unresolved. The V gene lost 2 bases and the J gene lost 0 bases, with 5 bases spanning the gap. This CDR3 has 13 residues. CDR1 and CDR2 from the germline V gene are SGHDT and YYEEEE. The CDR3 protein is CASSLLNQETQYF. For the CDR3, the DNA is TGTGCCAGCAGCTTACTAAACCAAGAGACCCAGTACTTC.

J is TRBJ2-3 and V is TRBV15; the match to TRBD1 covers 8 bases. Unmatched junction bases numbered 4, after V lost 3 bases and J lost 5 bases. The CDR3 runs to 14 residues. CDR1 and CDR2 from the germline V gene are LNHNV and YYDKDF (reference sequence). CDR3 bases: TGTGCCACCAGCAGGGACAGGGACGGAGATACGCAGTATTTT. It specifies CATSRDRDGDTQYF.

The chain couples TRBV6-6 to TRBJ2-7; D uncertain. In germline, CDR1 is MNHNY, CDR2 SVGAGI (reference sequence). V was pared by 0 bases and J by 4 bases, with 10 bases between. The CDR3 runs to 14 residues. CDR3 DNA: TGTGCCAGCAGTTACTCCGGATTGCATTACGAGCAGTACTTC. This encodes CASSYSGLHYEQYF.

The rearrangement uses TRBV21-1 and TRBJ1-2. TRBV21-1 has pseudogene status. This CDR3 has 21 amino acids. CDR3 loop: CASSKVPGRPRYVSANYGYTF. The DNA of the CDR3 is TGTGCCAGCAGCAAAGTTCCAGGGAGGCCTCGCTACGTATCGGCAAACTATGGCTACACCTTC.

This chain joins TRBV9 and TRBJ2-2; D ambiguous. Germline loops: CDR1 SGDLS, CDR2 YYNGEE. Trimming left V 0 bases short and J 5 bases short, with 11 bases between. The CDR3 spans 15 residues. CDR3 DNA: TGTGCCAGCAGCGTAGTCAGTCGTCAGACCGGGGAGCTGTTTTTT. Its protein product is CASSVVSRQTGELFF. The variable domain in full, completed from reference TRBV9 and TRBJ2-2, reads DSGVTQTPKHLITATGQRVTLRCSPRSGDLSVYWYQQSLDQGLQFLIQYYNGEERAKGNILERFSAQQFPDLHSELNLSSLELGDSALYFCASSVVSRQTGELFFGEGSRLTVL.

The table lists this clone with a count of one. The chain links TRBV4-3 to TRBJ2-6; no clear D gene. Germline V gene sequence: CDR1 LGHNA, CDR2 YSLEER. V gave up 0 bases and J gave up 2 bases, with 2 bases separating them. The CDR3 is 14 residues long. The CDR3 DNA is TGCGCCAGCAGCCAAGATCCTGGGGCCAACGTCCTGACTTTC. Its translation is CASSQDPGANVLTF.

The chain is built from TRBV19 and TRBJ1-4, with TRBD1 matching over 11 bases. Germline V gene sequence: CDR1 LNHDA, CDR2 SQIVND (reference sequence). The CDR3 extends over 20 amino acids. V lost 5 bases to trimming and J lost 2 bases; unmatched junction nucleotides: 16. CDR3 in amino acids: CASSPHGQGAADLTNEKLFF. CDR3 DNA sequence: TGTGCCAGTAGTCCTCACGGACAGGGGGCGGCGGATCTCACTAATGAAAAACTGTTTTTT. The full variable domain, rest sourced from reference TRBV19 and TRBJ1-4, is DGGITQSPKYLFRKEGQNVTLSCEQNLNHDAMYWYRQDPGQGLRLIYYSQIVNDFQKGDIAEGYSVSREKKESFPLTVTSAQKNPTAFYLCASSPHGQGAADLTNEKLFFGSGTQLSVL.

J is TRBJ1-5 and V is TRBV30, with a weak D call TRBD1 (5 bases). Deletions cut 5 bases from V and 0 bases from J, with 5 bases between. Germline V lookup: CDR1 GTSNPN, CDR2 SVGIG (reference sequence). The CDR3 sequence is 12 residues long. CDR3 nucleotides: TGTGCCTGGGGGGCTAGCAATCAGCCCCAGCATTTT. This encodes CAWGASNQPQHF.

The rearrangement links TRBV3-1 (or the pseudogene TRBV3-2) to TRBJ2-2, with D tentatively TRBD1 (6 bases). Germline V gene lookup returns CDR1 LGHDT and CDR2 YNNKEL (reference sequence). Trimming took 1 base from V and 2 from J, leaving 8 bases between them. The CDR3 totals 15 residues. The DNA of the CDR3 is TGTGCCAGCAGCCAAGGGACAGCTAACACCGGGGAGCTGTTTTTT. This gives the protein CASSQGTANTGELFF.

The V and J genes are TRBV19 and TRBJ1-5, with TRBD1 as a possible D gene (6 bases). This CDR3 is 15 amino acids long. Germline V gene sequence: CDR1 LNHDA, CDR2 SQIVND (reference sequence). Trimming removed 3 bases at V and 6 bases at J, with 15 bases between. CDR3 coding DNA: TGTGCCAGTAGTATTTCGGGGGCTGGGGGTCAGCCCCAGCATTTT. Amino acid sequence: CASSISGAGGQPQHF.

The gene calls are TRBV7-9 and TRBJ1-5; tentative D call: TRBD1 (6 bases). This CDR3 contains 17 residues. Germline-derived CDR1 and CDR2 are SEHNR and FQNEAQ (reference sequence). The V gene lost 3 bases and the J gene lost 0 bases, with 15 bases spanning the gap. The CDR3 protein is CASSLTGTPYSNQPQHF. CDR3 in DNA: TGTGCCAGCAGCTTGACCGGGACACCGTATAGCAATCAGCCCCAGCATTTT.

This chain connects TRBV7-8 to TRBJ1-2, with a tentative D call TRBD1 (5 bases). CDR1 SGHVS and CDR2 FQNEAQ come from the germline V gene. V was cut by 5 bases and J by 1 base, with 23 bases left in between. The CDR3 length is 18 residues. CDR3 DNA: TGTGCCAGCAGCCTCACGGTCATCGGGACTGGGGATAACTATGGCTACACCTTC. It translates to CASSLTVIGTGDNYGYTF.

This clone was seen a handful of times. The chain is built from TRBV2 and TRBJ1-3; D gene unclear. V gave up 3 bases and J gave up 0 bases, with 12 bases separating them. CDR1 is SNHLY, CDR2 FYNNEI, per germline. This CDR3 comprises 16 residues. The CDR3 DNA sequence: TGTGCCAGCAGTGAGGCAGGATTAGGCTCTGGAAACACCATATATTTT. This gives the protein CASSEAGLGSGNTIYF.

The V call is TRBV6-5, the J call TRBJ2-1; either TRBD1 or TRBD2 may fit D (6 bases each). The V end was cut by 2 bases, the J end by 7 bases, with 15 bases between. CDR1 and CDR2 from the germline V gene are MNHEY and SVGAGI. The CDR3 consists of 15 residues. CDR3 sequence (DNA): TGTGCCAGCAGTTACCTGGGACTTACAGGGAATGAGCAGTTCTTC. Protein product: CASSYLGLTGNEQFF.

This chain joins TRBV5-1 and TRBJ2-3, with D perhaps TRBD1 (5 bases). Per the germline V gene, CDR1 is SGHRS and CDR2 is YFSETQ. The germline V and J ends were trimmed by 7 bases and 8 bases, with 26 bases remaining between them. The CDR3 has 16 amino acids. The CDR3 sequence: CASGIQGRGPLGTQYF. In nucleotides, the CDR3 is TGCGCCAGCGGTATTCAGGGTAGGGGCCCATTGGGTACGCAGTATTTT.

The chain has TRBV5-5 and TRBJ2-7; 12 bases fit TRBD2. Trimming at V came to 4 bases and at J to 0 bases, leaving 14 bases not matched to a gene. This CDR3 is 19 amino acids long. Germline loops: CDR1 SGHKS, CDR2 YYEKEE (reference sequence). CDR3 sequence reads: CASSEQLAGGRLSSYEQYF. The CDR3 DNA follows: TGTGCCAGCAGCGAGCAACTAGCGGGAGGACGCTTGAGCTCCTACGAGCAGTACTTC. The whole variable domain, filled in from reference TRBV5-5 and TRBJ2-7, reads DAGVTQSPTHLIKTRGQQVTLRCSPISGHKSVSWYQQVLGQGPQFIFQYYEKEERGRGNFPDRFSARQFPNYSSELNVNALLLGDSALYLCASSEQLAGGRLSSYEQYFGPGTRLTVT.

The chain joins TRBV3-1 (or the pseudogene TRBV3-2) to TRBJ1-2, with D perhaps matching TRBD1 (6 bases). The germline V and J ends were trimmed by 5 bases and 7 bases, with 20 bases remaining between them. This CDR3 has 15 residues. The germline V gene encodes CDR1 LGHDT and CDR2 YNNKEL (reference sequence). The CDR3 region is CASSAQGGGRVGYTF. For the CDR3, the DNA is TGTGCCAGCAGCGCACAGGGTGGGGGACGGGTTGGCTACACCTTC.

CDR3 nucleotide sequence: TGTGCCAGCAGTCCCTGGACAGGCAATGGCTACACCTTC. Encoded protein: CASSPWTGNGYTF. The chain links TRBV28 to TRBJ1-2; TRBD1 matches 7 bases. The CDR3 runs 13 residues. Germline CDR1 MDHEN, CDR2 SYDVKM. V lost 5 bases to trimming and J lost 6 bases; unmatched junction nucleotides: 6.

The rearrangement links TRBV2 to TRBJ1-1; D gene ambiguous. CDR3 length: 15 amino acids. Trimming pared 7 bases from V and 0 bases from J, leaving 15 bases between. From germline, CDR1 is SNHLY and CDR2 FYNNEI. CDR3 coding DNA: TGTGCCAGCATATTGACAAACCTCATGAACACTGAAGCTTTCTTT. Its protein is CASILTNLMNTEAFF.

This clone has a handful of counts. This CDR3 is CASSPPLWGGDQPQHF. CDR3 DNA sequence: TGTGCCAGCAGCCCTCCTCTATGGGGCGGGGATCAGCCCCAGCATTTT. The V and J genes are TRBV28 and TRBJ1-5; tentative D call: TRBD1 (5 bases). Trimming cost V 6 bases and J 5 bases, with 20 bases left between them. Germline loops: CDR1 MDHEN, CDR2 SYDVKM. The CDR3 runs to 16 residues.

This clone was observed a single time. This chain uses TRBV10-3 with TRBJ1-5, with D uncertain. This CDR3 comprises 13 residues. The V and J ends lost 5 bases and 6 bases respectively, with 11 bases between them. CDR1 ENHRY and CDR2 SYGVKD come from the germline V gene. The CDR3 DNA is TGTGCCATCAGTCCGGACGAGAGTCAGCCCCAGCATTTT. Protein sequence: CAISPDESQPQHF.

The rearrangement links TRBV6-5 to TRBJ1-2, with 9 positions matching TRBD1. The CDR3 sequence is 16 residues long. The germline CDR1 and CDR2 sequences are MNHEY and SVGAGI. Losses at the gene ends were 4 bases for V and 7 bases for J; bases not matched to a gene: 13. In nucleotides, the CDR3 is TGTGCCAGCAGTTCCACCGGGACAGGGAAAGAGAGTGGCTACACCTTC. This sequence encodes CASSSTGTGKESGYTF.

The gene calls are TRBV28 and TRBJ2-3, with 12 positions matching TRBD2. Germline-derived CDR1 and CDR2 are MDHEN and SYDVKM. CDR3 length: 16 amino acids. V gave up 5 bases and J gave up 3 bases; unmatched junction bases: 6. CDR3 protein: CASSTATSGRTDTQYF. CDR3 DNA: TGTGCCAGCAGTACTGCGACTAGCGGGAGAACAGATACGCAGTATTTT. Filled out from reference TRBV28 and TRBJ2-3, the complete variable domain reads DVKVTQSSRYLVKRTGEKVFLECVQDMDHENMFWYRQDPGLGLRLIYFSYDVKMKEKGDIPEGYSVSREKKERFSLILESASTNQTSMYLCASSTATSGRTDTQYFGPGTRLTVL.

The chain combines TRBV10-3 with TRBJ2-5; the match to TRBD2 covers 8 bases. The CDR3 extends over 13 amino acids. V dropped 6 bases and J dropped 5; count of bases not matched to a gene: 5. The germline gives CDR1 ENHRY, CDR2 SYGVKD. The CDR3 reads CAIRLTGGETQYF. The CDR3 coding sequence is TGTGCCATCAGGCTCACGGGGGGGGAGACCCAGTACTTC.

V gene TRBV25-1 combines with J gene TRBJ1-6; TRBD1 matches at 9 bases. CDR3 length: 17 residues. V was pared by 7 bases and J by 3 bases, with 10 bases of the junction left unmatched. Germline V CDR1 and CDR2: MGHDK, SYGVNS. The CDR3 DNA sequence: TGTGCCAGCAAGGGACAGGGCCAAGACTTCTATAATTCACCCCTCCACTTT. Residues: CASKGQGQDFYNSPLHF.